This TCR beta chain was retrieved from a study of naive and memory T cell subsets. Ligated cDNA underwent four rounds of PCR with nested alpha and beta constant region primers and SP2. Alpha and beta constant region primers primed reverse transcription for blood and skin samples. TCRdb redid the calling of the 5' RACE reads with MiXCR, one entry per CDR3 protein. The data contain about 32,000 distinct CDR3 sequences, 16% of them singletons. An oligonucleotide containing a UMI was ligated to the 3' end of TCR cDNA. RNA was extracted from roughly 2.6 ml of whole blood of healthy adults. Trimming at V came to 0 bases and at J to 3 bases, leaving 6 bases not matched to a gene. CDR1 and CDR2 (germline): KGHSH, LQKENI. This CDR3 has 17 amino acids.

The V and J genes are TRBV18 and TRBJ2-1; 9 positions agree with TRBD1. The receptor was derived from a female donor in good health. CDR3 in amino acids: CASSPPGQGSDYNEQFF. As DNA, the CDR3 is TGTGCCAGCTCACCACCGGGACAGGGTTCGGACTACAATGAGCAGTTCTTC.